The entry below gives a single T cell receptor (beta chain) sequence along with its context. Its antigen is currently unknown. This entry is derived from a study of T cell responses to AZD1222 COVID-19 vaccine. Broader study findings: A reported finding is that nearly half of spike-specific TCRs target unmutated variant regions.

Germline lookup yields CDR1 WSHSY and CDR2 SAAADI. This CDR3 is built from 13 residues. Trimming stripped 2 bases from V and 8 bases from J, with 9 bases between. Sequencing was performed with immunoSEQ multiplex PCR; in TCRdb, only in-frame clones are kept and a portion is missing. The sample comprises over 130,000 clones, around 91% of which are singletons, and 9.3% rests with the top ten. This specimen consisted of peripheral blood, obtained 28 days after the second AZD1222 dose. This chain uses TRBV10-2 with TRBJ1-4; D is ambiguous. This TCR was sampled from an adult who received the AZD1222 COVID-19 vaccine. As DNA, the CDR3 is TGCGCCAGCAGTGAGGGCCTTAAGGAAAAACTGTTTTTT. As protein: CASSEGLKEKLFF.